This T cell receptor (beta chain) is drawn from a study of T-cell reconstitution after alpha-beta-depleted transplantation in children. The sample holds a few counts of this clonotype. Its antigen is unknown. Study results and limitations: Surviving recipient T cells and thymic progenitors underlay high day-60 TCRbeta diversity in some patients. Where alpha-beta T cells came from about two months after transplant was reportedly several hundred expanded graft clones. Once a year had passed after transplant, T-cell counts and diversity came mostly from newly produced T cells.

Unique molecular identifiers featured in how the TCRbeta library was prepared. MiXCR, run by TCRdb on the PCR reads, gives a single entry per CDR3 protein. The sample gives some 200,000 distinct CDR3 sequences, roughly 10% of which show up once; roughly 27% is in the top ten. This receptor was identified in a child less than two years old with acute myeloid leukemia, due to receive a stem cell transplant. The material was PBMCs, obtained before TCRalphabeta/CD19-depleted stem cell transplant.

This chain's CDR3 is CASSLGLGGSTGELFF. The CDR3 DNA is TGTGCCAGCAGCCTAGGCCTAGGAGGTTCTACCGGGGAGCTGTTTTTT. J is TRBJ2-2 and V is TRBV5-4, with D possibly TRBD2 on 5 matching bases. The V end lost 4 bases, the J end lost 5 bases, and 18 bases lay between the germline ends. The CDR3 has 16 residues. Germline loops: CDR1 SGHNT, CDR2 YYREEE (reference sequence). Drawing the rest from reference TRBV5-4 and TRBJ2-2, the complete variable domain is ETGVTQSPTHLIKTRGQQVTLRCSSQSGHNTVSWYQQALGQGPQFIFQYYREEENGRGNFPPRFSGLQFPNYSSELNVNALELDDSALYLCASSLGLGGSTGELFFGEGSRLTVL.